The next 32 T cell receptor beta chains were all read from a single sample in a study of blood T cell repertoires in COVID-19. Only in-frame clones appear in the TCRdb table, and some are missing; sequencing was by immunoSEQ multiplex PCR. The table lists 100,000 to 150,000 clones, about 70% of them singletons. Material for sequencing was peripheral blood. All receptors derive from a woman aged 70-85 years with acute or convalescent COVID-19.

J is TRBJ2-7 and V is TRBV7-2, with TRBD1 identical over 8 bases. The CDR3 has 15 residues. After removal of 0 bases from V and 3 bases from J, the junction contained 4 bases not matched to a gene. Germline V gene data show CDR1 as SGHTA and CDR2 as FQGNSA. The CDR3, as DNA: TGTGCCAGCAGCTTAGCGCGGACAGGGCTCTACGAGCAGTACTTC. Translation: CASSLARTGLYEQYF.

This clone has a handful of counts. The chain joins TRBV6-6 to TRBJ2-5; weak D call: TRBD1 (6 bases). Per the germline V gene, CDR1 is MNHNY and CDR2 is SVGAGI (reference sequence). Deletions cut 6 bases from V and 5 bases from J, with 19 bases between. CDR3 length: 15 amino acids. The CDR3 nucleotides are TGTGCCAGCAGGCACCCCTCAGGGGCCTGGGAGACCCAGTACTTC. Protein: CASRHPSGAWETQYF.

CDR3 nucleotides: TGTGCCAGCAGCCCGAGGACTAGGGGAGAGACCCAGTACTTC. Its translation: CASSPRTRGETQYF. The chain joins TRBV7-8 to TRBJ2-5; TRBD2 matches at 7 bases. The CDR3 loop spans 14 amino acids. V shed 5 bases and J 4 bases; nucleotides not matched to a gene: 7. Germline values: CDR1 SGHVS, CDR2 FQNEAQ.

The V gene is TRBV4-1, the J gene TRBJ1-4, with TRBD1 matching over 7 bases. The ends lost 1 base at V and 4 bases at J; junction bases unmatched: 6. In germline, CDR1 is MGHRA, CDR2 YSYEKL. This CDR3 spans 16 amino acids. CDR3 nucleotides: TGCGCCAGCAGCCAAGGACAGGGTACCGTTAATGAAAAACTGTTTTTT. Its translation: CASSQGQGTVNEKLFF.

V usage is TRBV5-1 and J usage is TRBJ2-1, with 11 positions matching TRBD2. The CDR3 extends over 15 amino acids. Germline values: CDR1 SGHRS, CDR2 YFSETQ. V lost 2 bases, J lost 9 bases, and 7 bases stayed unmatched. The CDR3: CASSFLAGGGIEQFF. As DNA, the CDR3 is TGCGCCAGCAGCTTCCTAGCGGGGGGCGGAATTGAGCAGTTCTTC.

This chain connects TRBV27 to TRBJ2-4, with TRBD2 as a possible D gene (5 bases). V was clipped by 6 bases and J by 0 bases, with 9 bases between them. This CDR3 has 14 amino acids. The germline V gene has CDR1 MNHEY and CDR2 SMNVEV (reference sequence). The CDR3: CASRPGLAKNIQYF. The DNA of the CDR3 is TGTGCCAGCAGGCCAGGACTAGCCAAAAACATTCAGTACTTC.

CDR3 sequence (DNA): TGTGCCAGCAGTTTTGCGGGTGCGGGCACTGAAGCTTTCTTT. Translating gives CASSFAGAGTEAFF. The V gene is TRBV28, the J gene TRBJ1-1; no definite D call. Germline lookup yields CDR1 MDHEN and CDR2 SYDVKM. The CDR3 has 14 amino acids. V was trimmed by 3 bases and J by 4 bases, leaving 12 bases between them.

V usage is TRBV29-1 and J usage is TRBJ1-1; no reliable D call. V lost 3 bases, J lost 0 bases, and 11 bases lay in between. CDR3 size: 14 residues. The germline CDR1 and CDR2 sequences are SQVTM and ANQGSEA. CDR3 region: CSVDMAGMNTEAFF. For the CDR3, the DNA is TGCAGCGTTGATATGGCAGGAATGAACACTGAAGCTTTCTTT.

CDR3 sequence reads: CASSLGAGPRAEAFF. In DNA, the CDR3 is TGTGCCAGCAGCCTAGGCGCGGGCCCAAGGGCTGAAGCTTTCTTT. This chain links TRBV3-1 (or the pseudogene TRBV3-2) with TRBJ1-1; the D is unclear. This CDR3 region has 15 residues. The V gene lost 4 bases and the J gene lost 6 bases, with 18 bases spanning the gap. The germline V gene has CDR1 LGHDT and CDR2 YNNKEL (reference sequence).

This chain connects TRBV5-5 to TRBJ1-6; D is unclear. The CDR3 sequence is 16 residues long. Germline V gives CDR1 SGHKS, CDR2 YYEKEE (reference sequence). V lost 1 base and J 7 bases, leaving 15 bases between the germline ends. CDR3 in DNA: TGTGCCAGCAGCTTGATCGGCTGGGGAGGGAATTCACCCCTCCACTTT. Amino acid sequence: CASSLIGWGGNSPLHF. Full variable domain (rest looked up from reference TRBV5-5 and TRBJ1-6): DAGVTQSPTHLIKTRGQQVTLRCSPISGHKSVSWYQQVLGQGPQFIFQYYEKEERGRGNFPDRFSARQFPNYSSELNVNALLLGDSALYLCASSLIGWGGNSPLHFGNGTRLTVT.

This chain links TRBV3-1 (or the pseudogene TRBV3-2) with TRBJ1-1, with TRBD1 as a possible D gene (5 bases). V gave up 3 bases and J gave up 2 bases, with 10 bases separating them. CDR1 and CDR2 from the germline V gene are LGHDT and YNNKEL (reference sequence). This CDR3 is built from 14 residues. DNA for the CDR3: TGTGCCAGCAGCCAGGCAGGGTCTAACACTGAAGCTTTCTTT. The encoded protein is CASSQAGSNTEAFF.

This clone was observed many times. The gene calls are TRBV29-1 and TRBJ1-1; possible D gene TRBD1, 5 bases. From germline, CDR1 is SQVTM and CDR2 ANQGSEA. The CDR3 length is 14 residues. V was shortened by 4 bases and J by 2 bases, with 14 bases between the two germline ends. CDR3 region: CSVGSDSQNTEAFF. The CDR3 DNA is TGCAGCGTTGGTTCCGACAGTCAAAACACTGAAGCTTTCTTT.

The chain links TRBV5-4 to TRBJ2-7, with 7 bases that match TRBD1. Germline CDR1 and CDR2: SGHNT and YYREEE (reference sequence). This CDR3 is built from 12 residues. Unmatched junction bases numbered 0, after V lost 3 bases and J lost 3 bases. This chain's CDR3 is CASSSGGYEQYF. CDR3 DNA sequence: TGTGCCAGCAGCTCAGGGGGCTACGAGCAGTACTTC.

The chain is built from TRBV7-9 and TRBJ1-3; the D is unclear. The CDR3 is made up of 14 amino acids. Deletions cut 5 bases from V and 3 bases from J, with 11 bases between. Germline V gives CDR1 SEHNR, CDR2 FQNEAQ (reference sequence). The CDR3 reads CASSVTGDGNTIYF. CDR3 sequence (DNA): TGTGCCAGCAGCGTGACGGGTGATGGAAACACCATATATTTT.

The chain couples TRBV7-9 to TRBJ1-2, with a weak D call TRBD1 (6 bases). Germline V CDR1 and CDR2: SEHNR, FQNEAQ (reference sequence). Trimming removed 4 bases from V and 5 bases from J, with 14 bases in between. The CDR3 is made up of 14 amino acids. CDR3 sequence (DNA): TGTGCCAGCAGCTCGACCGGGACAACTTATGGCTACACCTTC. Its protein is CASSSTGTTYGYTF.

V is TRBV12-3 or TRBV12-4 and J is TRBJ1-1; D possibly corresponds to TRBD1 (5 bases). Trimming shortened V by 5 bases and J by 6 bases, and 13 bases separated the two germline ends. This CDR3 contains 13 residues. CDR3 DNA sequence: TGTGCCAGCAGTAGCAGGGCCAGGGCTGAAGCTTTCTTT. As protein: CASSSRARAEAFF.

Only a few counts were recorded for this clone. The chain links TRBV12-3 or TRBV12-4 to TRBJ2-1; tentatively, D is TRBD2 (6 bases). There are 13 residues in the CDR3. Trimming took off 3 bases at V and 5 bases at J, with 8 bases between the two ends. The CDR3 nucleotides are TGTGCCAGCAGTTTTGCGGGGAACAATGAGCAGTTCTTC. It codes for CASSFAGNNEQFF.

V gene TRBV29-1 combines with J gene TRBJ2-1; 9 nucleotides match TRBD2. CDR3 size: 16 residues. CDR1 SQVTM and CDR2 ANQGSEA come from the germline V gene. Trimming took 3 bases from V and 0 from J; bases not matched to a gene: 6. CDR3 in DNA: TGCAGCGTTGATACCCTAGCGGGGAGCTCCTACAATGAGCAGTTCTTC. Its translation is CSVDTLAGSSYNEQFF.

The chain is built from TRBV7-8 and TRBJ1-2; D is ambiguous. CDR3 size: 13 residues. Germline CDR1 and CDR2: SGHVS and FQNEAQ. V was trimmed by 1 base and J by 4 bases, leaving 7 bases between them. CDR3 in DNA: TGTGCCAGCAGCTTAGGCGAATCCTATGGCTACACCTTC. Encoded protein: CASSLGESYGYTF.

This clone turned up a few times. Written as DNA, the CDR3 is TGTGCCAGCAGTTCTTCTAGCACAGATACGCAGTATTTT. Translation gives CASSSSSTDTQYF. The J gene is TRBJ2-3, the V gene TRBV6-6; D not certain. V shed 4 bases and J shed 0 bases, with 5 bases lying between them. This CDR3 spans 13 amino acids. CDR1 is MNHNY, CDR2 SVGAGI, per germline (reference sequence).

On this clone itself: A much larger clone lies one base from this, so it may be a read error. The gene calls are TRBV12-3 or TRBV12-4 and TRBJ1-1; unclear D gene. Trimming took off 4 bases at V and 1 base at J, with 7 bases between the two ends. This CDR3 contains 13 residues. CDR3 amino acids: CASSWGENTEAFF. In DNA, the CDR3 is TGTGCCAGCAGTTGGGGAGAGAACACTGAAGCTTTCTTT.

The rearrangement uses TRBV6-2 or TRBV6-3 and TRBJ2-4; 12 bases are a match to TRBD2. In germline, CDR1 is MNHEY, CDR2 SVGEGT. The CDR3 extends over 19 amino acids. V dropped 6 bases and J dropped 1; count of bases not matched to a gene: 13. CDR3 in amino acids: CASSQAGLAGQLAKNIQYF. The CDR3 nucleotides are TGTGCCAGCAGCCAAGCGGGACTAGCGGGTCAACTGGCCAAAAACATTCAGTACTTC.

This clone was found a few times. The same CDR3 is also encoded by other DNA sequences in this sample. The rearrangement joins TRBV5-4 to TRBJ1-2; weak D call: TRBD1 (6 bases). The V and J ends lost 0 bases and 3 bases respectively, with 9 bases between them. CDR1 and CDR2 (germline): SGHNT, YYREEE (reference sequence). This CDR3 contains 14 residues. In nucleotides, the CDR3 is TGTGCCAGCAGCTTGGCGGCAGGGGACTATGGCTACACCTTC. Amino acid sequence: CASSLAAGDYGYTF.

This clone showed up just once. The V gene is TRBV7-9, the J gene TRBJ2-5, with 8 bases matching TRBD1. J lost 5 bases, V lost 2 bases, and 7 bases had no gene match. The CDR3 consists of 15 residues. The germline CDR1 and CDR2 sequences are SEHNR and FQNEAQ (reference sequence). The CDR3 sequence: CASSLLQGARETQYF. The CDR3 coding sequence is TGTGCCAGCAGCTTACTCCAGGGGGCCCGGGAGACCCAGTACTTC.

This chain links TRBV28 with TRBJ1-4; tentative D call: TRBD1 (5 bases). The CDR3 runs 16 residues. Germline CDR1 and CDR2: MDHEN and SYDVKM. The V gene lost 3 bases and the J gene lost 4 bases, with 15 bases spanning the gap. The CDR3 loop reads CASSFSSPGINEKLFF. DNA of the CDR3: TGTGCCAGCAGTTTCTCTTCCCCAGGGATTAATGAAAAACTGTTTTTT.

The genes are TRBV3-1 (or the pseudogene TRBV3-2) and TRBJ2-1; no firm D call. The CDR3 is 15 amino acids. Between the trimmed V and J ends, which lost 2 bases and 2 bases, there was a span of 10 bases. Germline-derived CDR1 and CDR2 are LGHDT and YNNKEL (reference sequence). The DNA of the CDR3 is TGTGCCAGCAGCCAACAGGCCCGAACCTACAATGAGCAGTTCTTC. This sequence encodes CASSQQARTYNEQFF.

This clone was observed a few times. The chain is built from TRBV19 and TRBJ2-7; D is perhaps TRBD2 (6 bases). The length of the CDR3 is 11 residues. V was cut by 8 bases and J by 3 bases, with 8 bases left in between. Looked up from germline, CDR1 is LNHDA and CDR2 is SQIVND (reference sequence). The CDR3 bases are TGTGCCAGTCAGGGAGGCTACGAGCAGTACTTC. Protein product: CASQGGYEQYF.

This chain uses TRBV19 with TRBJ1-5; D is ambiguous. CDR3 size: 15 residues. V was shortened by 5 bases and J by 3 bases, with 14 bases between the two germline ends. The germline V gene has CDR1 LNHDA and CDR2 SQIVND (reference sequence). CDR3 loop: CASSFSSELNQPQHF. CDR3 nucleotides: TGTGCCAGTAGTTTTAGCTCGGAACTCAATCAGCCCCAGCATTTT. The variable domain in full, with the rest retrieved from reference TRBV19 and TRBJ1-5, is DGGITQSPKYLFRKEGQNVTLSCEQNLNHDAMYWYRQDPGQGLRLIYYSQIVNDFQKGDIAEGYSVSREKKESFPLTVTSAQKNPTAFYLCASSFSSELNQPQHFGDGTRLSIL.

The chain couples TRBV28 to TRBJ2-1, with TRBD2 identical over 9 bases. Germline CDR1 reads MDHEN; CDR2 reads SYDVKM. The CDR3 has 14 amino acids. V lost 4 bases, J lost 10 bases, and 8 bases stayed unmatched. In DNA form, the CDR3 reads TGTGCCAGCAGTTCCCGCGAAGCGGGAGGAGAGCAGTTCTTC. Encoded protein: CASSSREAGGEQFF.

CDR3 nucleotide sequence: TGTGCCAGCAGCAAAGTAAAAAGTAGGACTAGCGGGAGTAGTGTGGACTTAAGCTACGAGCAGTACTTC. This gives the protein CASSKVKSRTSGSSVDLSYEQYF. The chain uses TRBV21-1 and TRBJ2-7; the DNA was not used to check the table's D call, TRBD2. TRBV21-1 is annotated as a pseudogene. The CDR3 has 23 amino acids.

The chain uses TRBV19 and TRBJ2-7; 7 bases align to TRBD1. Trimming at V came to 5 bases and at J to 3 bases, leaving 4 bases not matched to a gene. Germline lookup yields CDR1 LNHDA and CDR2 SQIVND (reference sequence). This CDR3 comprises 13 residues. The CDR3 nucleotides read TGTGCCAGTAGTGACAGGGCAATCTACGAGCAGTACTTC. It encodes CASSDRAIYEQYF.

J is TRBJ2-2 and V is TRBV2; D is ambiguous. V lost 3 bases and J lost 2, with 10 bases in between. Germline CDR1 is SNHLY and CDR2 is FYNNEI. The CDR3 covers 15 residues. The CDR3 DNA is TGTGCCAGCAGTGAGGCACCTTTTAACACCGGGGAGCTGTTTTTT. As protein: CASSEAPFNTGELFF.